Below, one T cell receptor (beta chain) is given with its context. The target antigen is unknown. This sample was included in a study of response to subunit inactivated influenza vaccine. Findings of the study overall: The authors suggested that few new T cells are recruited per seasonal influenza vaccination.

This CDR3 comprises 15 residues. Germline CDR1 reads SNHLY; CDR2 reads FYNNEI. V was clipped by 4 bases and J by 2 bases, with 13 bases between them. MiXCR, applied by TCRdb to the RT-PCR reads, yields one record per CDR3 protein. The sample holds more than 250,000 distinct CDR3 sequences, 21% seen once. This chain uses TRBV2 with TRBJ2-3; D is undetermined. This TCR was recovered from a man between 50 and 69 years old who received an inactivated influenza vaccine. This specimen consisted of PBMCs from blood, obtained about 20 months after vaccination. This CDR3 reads CASSVKRLSTDTQYF. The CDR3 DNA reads TGTGCCAGCAGTGTCAAACGTCTTTCCACAGATACGCAGTATTTT.